A single sample is the source of the 17 T cell receptor beta chains below, sequenced in a study of cytomegalovirus exposure and HLA in healthy donors. Researchers ran the PCR with 60 Vbeta and 13 Jbeta primers. Sequencing was performed with immunoSEQ multiplex PCR; in TCRdb, only in-frame clones are kept and a portion is missing. The sample records approximately 100,000 clones, 74% being singletons. What was sequenced was PBMCs. The source is a man in his fifties or sixties in good health and CMV-seropositive.

The V gene is TRBV11-2, the J gene TRBJ2-1; TRBD1 aligns across 8 bases. The CDR3 runs 15 residues. Looked up from germline, CDR1 is SGHAT and CDR2 is FQNNGV. The trim removed 4 bases at V and 8 bases at J, leaving 10 bases unmatched. The CDR3 protein is CASSSLTGVGDEQFF. The DNA for the CDR3 is TGTGCCAGCAGCTCCTTGACAGGGGTCGGGGATGAGCAGTTCTTC.

This chain links TRBV2 with TRBJ1-2; 8 nucleotides line up with TRBD1. J gave up 7 bases and V 10 bases, and 20 bases lay outside the gene matches. Germline CDR1 and CDR2: SNHLY and FYNNEI. The CDR3 extends over 16 amino acids. Written as DNA, the CDR3 is TGTGCCATTGACGGGACAGGTCTCCTCGGGAAGGGTGGCTACACCTTC. Protein: CAIDGTGLLGKGGYTF.

V and J are TRBV6-5 and TRBJ1-6; D ambiguous. The V gene lost 4 bases and the J gene lost 8 bases, with 6 bases spanning the gap. The germline V gene encodes CDR1 MNHEY and CDR2 SVGAGI. The CDR3 runs to 12 residues. The CDR3 sequence: CASSFPYSPLHF. The DNA for the CDR3 is TGTGCCAGCAGTTTCCCGTATTCACCCCTCCACTTT.

Only a few counts were recorded for this clone. This chain joins TRBV5-1 and TRBJ1-1; 7 bases are shared with TRBD1. The length of the CDR3 is 15 residues. CDR1 is SGHRS, CDR2 YFSETQ, per germline. Trimming at V came to 2 bases and at J to 4 bases, leaving 8 bases not matched to a gene. In DNA form, the CDR3 reads TGCGCCAGCAGCTTTGGACAGGCAGAGGCCACTGAAGCTTTCTTT. Translating gives CASSFGQAEATEAFF.

The chain links TRBV10-3 to TRBJ2-5; 12 bases agree with TRBD2. The germline V gene has CDR1 ENHRY and CDR2 SYGVKD. The V segment lost 4 bases and the J segment 0 bases; nucleotides outside the gene matches: 6. This CDR3 is 17 amino acids long. CDR3 coding DNA: TGTGCCATCAGTGGGGCTAGCGGGGGGGCTAACCAAGAGACCCAGTACTTC. Its protein product is CAISGASGGANQETQYF.

CDR3 amino acids: CSAEPPGGYTF. CDR3 sequence (DNA): TGCAGTGCCGAACCCCCGGGGGGCTACACCTTC. V usage is TRBV20-1 and J usage is TRBJ1-2; D is ambiguous. Germline values: CDR1 DFQATT, CDR2 SNEGSKA (reference sequence). The CDR3 is made up of 11 amino acids. V was shortened by 6 bases and J by 8 bases, with 13 bases between the two germline ends.

As regards this clone: Distinct nucleotide sequences in the sample also encode this CDR3. The genes are TRBV5-1 and TRBJ2-3, with D possibly TRBD1 on 5 matching bases. This CDR3 is built from 14 residues. Germline V lookup: CDR1 SGHRS, CDR2 YFSETQ. V gave up 2 bases and J gave up 1 base, with 8 bases separating them. The CDR3, as DNA: TGCGCCAGCAGCTTAGAAGGGGGCACAGATACGCAGTATTTT. Translating it yields CASSLEGGTDTQYF. The variable domain in full, completed from reference TRBV5-1 and TRBJ2-3, reads KAGVTQTPRYLIKTRGQQVTLSCSPISGHRSVSWYQQTPGQGLQFLFEYFSETQRNKGNFPGRFSGRQFSNSRSEMNVSTLELGDSALYLCASSLEGGTDTQYFGPGTRLTVL.

This clone was picked up a small number of times. The V call is TRBV6-1, the J call TRBJ2-1, with 12 bases lining up with TRBD1. CDR1 and CDR2 (germline): MNHNS, SASEGT. V was pared by 4 bases and J by 16 bases, with 14 bases of the junction left unmatched. The CDR3 spans 15 residues. The CDR3 protein is CASSAWDRGQGGRFF. In DNA, the CDR3 is TGTGCCAGCAGTGCCTGGGACAGGGGGCAAGGGGGACGATTCTTC.

The chain couples TRBV6-6 to TRBJ2-7; 8 bases line up with TRBD2. CDR1 is MNHNY and CDR2 is SVGAGI in the germline V gene (reference sequence). This CDR3 comprises 15 residues. The V gene end was trimmed by 3 bases and the J gene end by 0 bases; junction bases not matched to a gene: 4. CDR3 bases: TGTGCCAGCAGTTATTCGGGGGGGGCCTCCTACGAGCAGTACTTC. Its translation is CASSYSGGASYEQYF.

The rearrangement uses TRBV6-1 and TRBJ1-4; D call uncertain. Germline CDR1 MNHNS, CDR2 SASEGT. The V and J ends lost 4 bases and 4 bases respectively, with 13 bases between them. The CDR3 sequence is 15 residues long. Written as DNA, the CDR3 is TGTGCCAGCAGTGGGGCCCTTAGTGGTAATGAAAAACTGTTTTTT. Encoded protein: CASSGALSGNEKLFF.

V usage is TRBV5-1 and J usage is TRBJ2-7, with 10 nucleotides matching TRBD2. V was pared by 2 bases and J by 3 bases, with 5 bases of the junction left unmatched. Germline V gene sequence: CDR1 SGHRS, CDR2 YFSETQ. The CDR3 is made up of 15 amino acids. CDR3 loop: CASSFGLADIYEQYF. The DNA for the CDR3 is TGCGCCAGCAGCTTCGGACTAGCGGATATCTACGAGCAGTACTTC.

The rearrangement joins TRBV7-3 to TRBJ1-1, with TRBD1 identical over 8 bases. This CDR3 is 14 amino acids long. From germline, CDR1 is SGHTA and CDR2 FQGTGA. V was clipped by 6 bases and J by 3 bases; unmatched bases: 6. The CDR3 reads CASRRDRWDTEAFF. As DNA, the CDR3 is TGTGCCAGCAGGCGGGACAGGTGGGACACTGAAGCTTTCTTT.

The chain employs TRBV19 and TRBJ2-3; a weak D match, TRBD2 (6 bases). The germline gives CDR1 LNHDA, CDR2 SQIVND (reference sequence). CDR3 length: 14 residues. Trimming took 7 bases from V and 6 from J, leaving 17 bases between them. Here the CDR3 reads CASKPGTPSDTQYF. DNA of the CDR3: TGTGCCAGTAAACCCGGGACTCCCAGCGATACGCAGTATTTT.

A remark on this clone: Different DNA sequences within this sample yield the same CDR3. This chain connects TRBV30 to TRBJ1-5, with 7 nucleotides matching TRBD1. The CDR3 is made up of 13 amino acids. V trimming: 1 base; J trimming: 5 bases; junction bases outside the gene matches: 2. Germline V gene lookup returns CDR1 GTSNPN and CDR2 SVGIG (reference sequence). CDR3 protein: CAWSGQGDQPQHF. DNA of the CDR3: TGTGCCTGGAGTGGGCAGGGGGATCAGCCCCAGCATTTT.

A word on this clone: Mismatch with germline at one junction end may stem from a read error. V is TRBV25-1 and J is TRBJ1-3, with unresolved D. CDR1 and CDR2 (germline): MGHDK, SYGVNS. The CDR3 length is 15 residues. CDR3 nucleotides: TGTGCCACCAAACCTGACGGGAGCTCTGGAAACGCCATATATTTT. This codes for CATKPDGSSGNAIYF.

The genes are TRBV5-1 and TRBJ1-6, with TRBD1 identical over 10 bases. CDR3 length: 16 amino acids. Trimming cost V 4 bases and J 5 bases; bases outside gene matches: 6. Germline V lookup: CDR1 SGHRS, CDR2 YFSETQ. The CDR3 reads CASSLGTGDNNSPLHF. The CDR3 region has the DNA TGCGCCAGCAGCCTGGGGACAGGGGACAATAATTCACCCCTCCACTTT.

The table lists this clone with a few counts. V usage is TRBV5-1 and J usage is TRBJ1-2, with 9 bases fitting TRBD1. This CDR3 is 16 amino acids long. Looked up from germline, CDR1 is SGHRS and CDR2 is YFSETQ. V was pared by 0 bases and J by 4 bases, with 7 bases of the junction left unmatched. This chain's CDR3 is CASSLEQGARSYGYTF. DNA of the CDR3: TGCGCCAGCAGCTTGGAACAGGGGGCGAGATCCTATGGCTACACCTTC. The variable domain in full, with the rest retrieved from reference TRBV5-1 and TRBJ1-2, is KAGVTQTPRYLIKTRGQQVTLSCSPISGHRSVSWYQQTPGQGLQFLFEYFSETQRNKGNFPGRFSGRQFSNSRSEMNVSTLELGDSALYLCASSLEQGARSYGYTFGSGTRLTVV.